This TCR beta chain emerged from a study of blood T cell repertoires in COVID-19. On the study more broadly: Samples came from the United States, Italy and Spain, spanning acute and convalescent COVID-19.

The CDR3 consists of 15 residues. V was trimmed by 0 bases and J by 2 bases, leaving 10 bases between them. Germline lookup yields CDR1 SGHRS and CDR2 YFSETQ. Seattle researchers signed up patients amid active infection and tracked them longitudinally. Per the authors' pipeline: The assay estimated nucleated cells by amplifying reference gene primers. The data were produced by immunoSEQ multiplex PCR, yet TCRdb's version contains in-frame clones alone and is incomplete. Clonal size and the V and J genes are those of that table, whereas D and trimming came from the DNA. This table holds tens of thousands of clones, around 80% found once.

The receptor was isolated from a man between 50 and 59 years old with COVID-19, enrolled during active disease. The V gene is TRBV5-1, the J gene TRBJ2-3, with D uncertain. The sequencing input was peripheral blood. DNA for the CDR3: TGCGCCAGCAGCTTGGGGCCTTCCAACACAGATACGCAGTATTTT. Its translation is CASSLGPSNTDTQYF. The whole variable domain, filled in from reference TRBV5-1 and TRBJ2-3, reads KAGVTQTPRYLIKTRGQQVTLSCSPISGHRSVSWYQQTPGQGLQFLFEYFSETQRNKGNFPGRFSGRQFSNSRSEMNVSTLELGDSALYLCASSLGPSNTDTQYFGPGTRLTVL.